This T cell receptor (beta chain) was found in a study of identical twins. Overall study findings and caveats: Part of the zero-insertion signal could reflect confounding by invariant MAIT and iNKT cells.

TCRdb itself ran the 5' RACE reads through MiXCR, one entry per CDR3 protein. The profile shows about 1.7 million distinct CDR3 sequences, 32% of them singletons. Trimming pared 2 bases from V and 4 bases from J, leaving 9 bases between. Germline loops: CDR1 MGHRA, CDR2 YSYEKL. This CDR3 has 15 residues. In its sample, this clonotype was seen a few times. Its antigen is currently unknown. The genes are TRBV4-1 and TRBJ1-6; the D is unclear. Sequenced sample: cord blood. The sequence was collected from a newborn girl in good health. In DNA form, the CDR3 reads TGCGCCAGCAGCCAAAACGAGGATTATAATTCACCCCTCCACTTT. Translation gives CASSQNEDYNSPLHF.